This entry concerns a single TCR beta chain. As yet, its antigen is unknown. CDR3 length: 16 residues. Losses at the gene ends were 3 bases for V and 2 bases for J; bases not matched to a gene: 7. Germline CDR1 is LNHDA and CDR2 is SQIVND (reference sequence). PCR involved 60 Vbeta and 13 Jbeta primers. In the original processing: The authors later counted roughly 77 million unique TCR beta chains, roughly 10 million of them shared. Sequenced by immunoSEQ multiplex PCR; TCRdb stores in-frame clones only, minus some. V and J calls and clone size are those listed in that table; D and trimming were worked out from the DNA. Found here are around 89,000 clones, 76% of them singletons; the top ten hold roughly 3%. These data are taken from a study of cytomegalovirus exposure and HLA in healthy donors. General observations from the study: Accurate prediction of HLA-A and HLA-B alleles (for most subjects) was reportedly achieved from TCR beta sequences. Per a later analysis, 15,000 to 20,000 TCR beta sequences showed association with HLA alleles at 0.05 false discovery rate.

The chain carries TRBV19 and TRBJ2-1; the match to TRBD1 covers 7 bases. Sequencing was done on a sample of PBMCs. The TCR comes from a man between 35 and 55 years old in good health and CMV-seronegative. CDR3 in DNA: TGTGCCAGTAGTATGACCGGACAGGCGCCCTACAATGAGCAGTTCTTC. Translation gives CASSMTGQAPYNEQFF.